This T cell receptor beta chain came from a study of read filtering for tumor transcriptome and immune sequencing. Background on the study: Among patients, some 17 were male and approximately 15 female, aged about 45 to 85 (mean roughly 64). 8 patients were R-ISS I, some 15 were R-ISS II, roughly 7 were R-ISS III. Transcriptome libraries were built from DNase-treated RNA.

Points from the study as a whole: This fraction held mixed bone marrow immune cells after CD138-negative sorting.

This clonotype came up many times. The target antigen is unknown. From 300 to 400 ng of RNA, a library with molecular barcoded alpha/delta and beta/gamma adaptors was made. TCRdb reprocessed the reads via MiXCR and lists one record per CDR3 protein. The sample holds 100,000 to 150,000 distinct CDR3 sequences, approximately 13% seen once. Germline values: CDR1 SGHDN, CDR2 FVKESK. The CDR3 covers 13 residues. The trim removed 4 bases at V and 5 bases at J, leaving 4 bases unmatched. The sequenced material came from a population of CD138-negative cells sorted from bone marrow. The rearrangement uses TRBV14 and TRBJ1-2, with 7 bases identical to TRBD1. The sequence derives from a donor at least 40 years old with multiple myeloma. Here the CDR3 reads CASSPLTGYGYTF. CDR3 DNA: TGTGCCAGCAGCCCCCTGACAGGGTATGGCTACACCTTC.